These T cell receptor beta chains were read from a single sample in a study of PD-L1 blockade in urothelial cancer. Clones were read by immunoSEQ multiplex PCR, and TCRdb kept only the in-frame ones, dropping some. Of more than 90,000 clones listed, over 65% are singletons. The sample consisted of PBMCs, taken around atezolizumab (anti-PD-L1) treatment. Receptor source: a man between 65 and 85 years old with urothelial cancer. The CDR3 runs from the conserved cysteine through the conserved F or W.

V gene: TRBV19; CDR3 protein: CASSSGQGANGYTF
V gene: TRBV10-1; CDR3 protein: CASSKQGSMFGELFF
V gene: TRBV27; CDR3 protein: CASSFQGLGPQHF
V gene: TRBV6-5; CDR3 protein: CASSREGYTEAFF
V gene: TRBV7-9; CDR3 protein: CASSGRTSGGGTYNEQFF
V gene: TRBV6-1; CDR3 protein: CASSPRGAGTDTQYF
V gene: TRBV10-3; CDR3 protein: CAISDDSGGIGGYTF
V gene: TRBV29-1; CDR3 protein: CSVLGQGDTEAFF
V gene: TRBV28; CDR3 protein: CASRPRESGYTF
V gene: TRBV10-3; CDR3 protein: CAIGGFLNTEAFF
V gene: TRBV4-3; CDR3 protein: CASSQTGGTNEKLFF
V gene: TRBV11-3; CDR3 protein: CASRIGGSNNEQFF
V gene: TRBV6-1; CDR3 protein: CASSEAQDISSYEQYF
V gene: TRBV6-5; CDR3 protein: CASRFPGTGKDGYTF
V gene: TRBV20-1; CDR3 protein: CSAPWNTEAFF
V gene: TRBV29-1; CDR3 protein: CSVELGTSGRFYEQYF
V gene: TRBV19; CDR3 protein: CASSIVGGGDGYTF
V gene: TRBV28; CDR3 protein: CASSFGSGPYYNEQFF
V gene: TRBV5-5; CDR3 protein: CASSSGRSRGYGYTF
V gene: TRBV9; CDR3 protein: CASSVVGLAGSSSYNEQFF
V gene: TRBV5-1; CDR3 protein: CASSEGRSGNTIYF
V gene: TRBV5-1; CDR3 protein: CASSTGILGQGSRGYTF
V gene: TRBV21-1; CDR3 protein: CASSKYRGVGNEQFF
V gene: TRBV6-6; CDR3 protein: CASSRVVQSPLHF
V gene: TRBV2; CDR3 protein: CASSEPSGGRGELFF
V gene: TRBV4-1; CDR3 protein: CASSPRQGTGGYTF
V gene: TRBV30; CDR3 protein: CAWSVGGDTEAFF
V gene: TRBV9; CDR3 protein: CASSPSSGRAGNEQFF
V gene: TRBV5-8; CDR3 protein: CASSLGLYQGGYGYTF
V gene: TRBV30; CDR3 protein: CAWSGGWTDQPQHF